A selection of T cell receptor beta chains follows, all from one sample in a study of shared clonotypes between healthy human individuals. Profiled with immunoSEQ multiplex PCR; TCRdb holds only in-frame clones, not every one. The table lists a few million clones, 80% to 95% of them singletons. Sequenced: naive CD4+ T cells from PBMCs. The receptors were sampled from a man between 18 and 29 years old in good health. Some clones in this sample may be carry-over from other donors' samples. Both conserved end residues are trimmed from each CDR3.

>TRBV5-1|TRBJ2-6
ASSVTGTGVPILSSGANVLT
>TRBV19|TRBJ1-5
ASSIGRVGLGQPQH
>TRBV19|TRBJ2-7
ASRANVGPRSYEQY
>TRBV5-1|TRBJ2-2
ASRGGGDTGELF
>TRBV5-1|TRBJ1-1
ASSLFQGNTEAF
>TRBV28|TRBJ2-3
ASSTGSSGRKRDTQY
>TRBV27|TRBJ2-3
AGGYGNTQY
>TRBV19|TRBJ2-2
ASSPRTSGNTGELF
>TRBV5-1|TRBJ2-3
ASSLGDTLTDTQY
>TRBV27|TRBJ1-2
ASSLGRAYGYT
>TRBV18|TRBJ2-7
ASSPLARGLAGGEQY
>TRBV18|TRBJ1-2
ASSPREGYT
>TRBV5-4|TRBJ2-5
ASSPDRIQETQY
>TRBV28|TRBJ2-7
ASSPGGPPYYEQY
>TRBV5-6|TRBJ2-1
ASSLVWGGGEQF
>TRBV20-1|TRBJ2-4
SARTSNIQY
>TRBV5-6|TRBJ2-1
ASSFSFGSQATYNEQF
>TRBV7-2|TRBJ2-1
ASSSDRGLYNEQF
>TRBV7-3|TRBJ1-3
ASSLTGAGAGNTIY
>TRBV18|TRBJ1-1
ASHQDRGAEAF
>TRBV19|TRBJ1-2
ASSAGLRGYT
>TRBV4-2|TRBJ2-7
ASSPDRSSYEQY
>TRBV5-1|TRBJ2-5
ASSIGGAQETQY
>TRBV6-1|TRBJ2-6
ATGTGIGGANVLT
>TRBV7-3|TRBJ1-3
ASSLTSGNTIY
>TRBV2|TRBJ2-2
ASSERGQTNTGELF
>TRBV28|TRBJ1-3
ASSFKVVGTIY
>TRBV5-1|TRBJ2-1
ASSPDSGSSYNEQF
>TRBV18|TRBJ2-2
ASSGVGQAFGELF
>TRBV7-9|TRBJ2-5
ASSPRLELGETQY
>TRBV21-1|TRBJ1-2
ANRQGLGRGYT
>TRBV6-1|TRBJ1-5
ASSEGVQPQH
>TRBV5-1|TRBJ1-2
ASSYQGVADGYT
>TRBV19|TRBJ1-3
ASSIGQTDSGNTIY
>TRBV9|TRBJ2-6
ASSEDRASGANVLT
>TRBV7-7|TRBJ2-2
ASSLVQGGTGELF
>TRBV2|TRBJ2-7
ASRSQRFSSYEQY
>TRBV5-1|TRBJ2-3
ASSPLSGADTQY
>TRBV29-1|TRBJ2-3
SVRSGADTQY
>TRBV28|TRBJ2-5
ASSGQGVETQY
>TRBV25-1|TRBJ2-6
ASSDSYFSGANVLT
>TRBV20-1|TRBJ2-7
SERSSYEQY
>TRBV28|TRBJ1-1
ASSSPQGPMNTEAF
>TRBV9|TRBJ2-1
ASSSTGTSDEQF
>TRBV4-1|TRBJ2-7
ASSQGGSGRISEQY